Listed below are T cell receptor beta chains from one sample, sequenced in a study of blood T cell repertoires in COVID-19. Repertoires were generated with immunoSEQ multiplex PCR, while TCRdb's copy carries only in-frame clones and drops some. Here the sample spans more than 35,000 clones, 88% being singletons. The sample was peripheral blood. The receptors were sampled from a man in his 70s with acute or convalescent COVID-19. Both conserved end residues are part of each CDR3. The D gene is left open where the match is weak. Not all rows give a size; the values are once, few, many and, for expanded clones, a class.

d_call,v_call,j_call,clone_size,cdr3_nt,cdr3_aa
TRBD2,TRBV9,TRBJ2-5,NA,TGTGCCAGCAGCCCTGGACTAGCGGGAGCTAGAGAGACCCAGTACTTC,CASSPGLAGARETQYF
NA,TRBV20-1,TRBJ1-5,once,TGCAGTGCTAGTCGGGTAGGTCAGCCCCAGCATTTT,CSASRVGQPQHF
NA,TRBV11-3,TRBJ2-2,NA,TGTGCCAGCAGCTTACGGTCCGGGGAGCTGTTTTTT,CASSLRSGELFF
TRBD2,TRBV5-1,TRBJ2-1,once,TGCGCCAGCAGTGGTGGGGCTAGCGGAGACAATGAGCAGTTCTTC,CASSGGASGDNEQFF
NA,TRBV19,TRBJ1-1,NA,TGTGCCAGTACCCCCGTCGGGGGGAACACTGAAGCTTTCTTT,CASTPVGGNTEAFF
TRBD1,TRBV4-1,TRBJ1-1,NA,TGCGCCAGCAGCCAAGAAGGGGGCGCTGAAGCTTTCTTT,CASSQEGGAEAFF
TRBD1,TRBV5-6,TRBJ1-6,NA,TGTGCCAGCAGCCATACAGGGGAAAATTCACCCCTCCACTTT,CASSHTGENSPLHF
TRBD2,TRBV10-3,TRBJ2-7,NA,TGTGCCATCAGTTCGGGGACTAGCGGGAGTTACGAGCAGTACTTC,CAISSGTSGSYEQYF
NA,TRBV27,TRBJ1-2,NA,TGTGCCAGCAGGATAAACAGGGAGGGCCTTGGCTACACCTTC,CASRINREGLGYTF
NA,TRBV6-5,TRBJ1-4,NA,TGTGCCAGCAGTTACTCCCTCCAAGGGGGGGGTGGAAAACTGTTTTTT,CASSYSLQGGGGKLFF
TRBD1,TRBV4-2,TRBJ1-4,NA,TGTGCCAGCAGCCAAGGGACAGGGGAGGGTGCGGGTAATGAAAAACTGTTTTTT,CASSQGTGEGAGNEKLFF
NA,TRBV28,TRBJ2-7,NA,TGTGCCAGCGCGAGGGGGACGGACTCATACGAGCAGTACTTC,CASARGTDSYEQYF
TRBD2,TRBV19,TRBJ2-4,NA,TGTGCCAGTAGTATTAGCGGGAGTGCCAAAAACATTCAGTACTTC,CASSISGSAKNIQYF
NA,TRBV20-1,TRBJ2-1,NA,TGCAGTGCGAGTTTGACTACAGCGAGCTCCTACAATGAGCAGTTCTTC,CSASLTTASSYNEQFF